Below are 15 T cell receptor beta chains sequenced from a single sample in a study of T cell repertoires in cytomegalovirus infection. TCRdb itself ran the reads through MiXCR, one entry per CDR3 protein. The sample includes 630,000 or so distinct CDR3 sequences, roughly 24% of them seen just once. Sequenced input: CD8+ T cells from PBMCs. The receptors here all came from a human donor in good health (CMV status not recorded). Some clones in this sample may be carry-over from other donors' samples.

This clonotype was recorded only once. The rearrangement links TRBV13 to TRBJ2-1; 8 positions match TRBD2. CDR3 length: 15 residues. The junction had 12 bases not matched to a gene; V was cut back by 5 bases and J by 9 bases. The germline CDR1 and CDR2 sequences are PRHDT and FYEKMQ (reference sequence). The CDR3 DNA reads TGTGCCAGCAGCCTGAGGGGCGGGGCGGGGGGTGAGCAGTTCTTC. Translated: CASSLRGGAGGEQFF.

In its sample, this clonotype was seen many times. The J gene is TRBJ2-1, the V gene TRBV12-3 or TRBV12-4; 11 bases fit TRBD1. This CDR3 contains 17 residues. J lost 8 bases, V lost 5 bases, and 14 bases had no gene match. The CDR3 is CASSPPGQGGVGYEQFF. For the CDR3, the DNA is TGTGCCAGCAGTCCACCGGGACAGGGGGGGGTTGGCTATGAGCAGTTCTTC.

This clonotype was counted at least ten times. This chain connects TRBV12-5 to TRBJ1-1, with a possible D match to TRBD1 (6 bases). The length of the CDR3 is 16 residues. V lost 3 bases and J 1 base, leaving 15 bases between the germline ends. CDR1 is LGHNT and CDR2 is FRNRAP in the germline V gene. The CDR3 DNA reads TGTGCTAGTGGTTTAACCCCGACAGGTGGGAACACTGAAGCTTTCTTT. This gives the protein CASGLTPTGGNTEAFF.

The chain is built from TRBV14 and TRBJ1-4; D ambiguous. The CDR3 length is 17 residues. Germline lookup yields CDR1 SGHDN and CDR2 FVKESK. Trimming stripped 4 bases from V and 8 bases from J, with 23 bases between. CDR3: CASSLQGVSPALEKLFF. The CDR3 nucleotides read TGTGCCAGCAGCCTGCAAGGAGTGAGTCCGGCATTGGAAAAACTGTTTTTT.

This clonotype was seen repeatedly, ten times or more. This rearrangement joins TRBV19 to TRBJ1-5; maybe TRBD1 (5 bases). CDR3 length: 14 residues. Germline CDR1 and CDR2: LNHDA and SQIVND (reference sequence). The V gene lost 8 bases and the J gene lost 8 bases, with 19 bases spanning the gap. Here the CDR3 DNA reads TGTGCCAGTGTGGACACCACCCTCATAGAGCCCCAGCATTTT. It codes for CASVDTTLIEPQHF.

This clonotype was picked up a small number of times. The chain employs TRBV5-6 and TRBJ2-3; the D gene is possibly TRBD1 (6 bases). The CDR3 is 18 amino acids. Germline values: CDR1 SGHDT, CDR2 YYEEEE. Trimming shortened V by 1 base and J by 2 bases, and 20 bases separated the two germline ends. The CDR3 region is CASSLWSVGAIFTDTQYF. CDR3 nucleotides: TGTGCCAGCAGCTTGTGGTCGGTGGGGGCCATCTTCACAGATACGCAGTATTTT.

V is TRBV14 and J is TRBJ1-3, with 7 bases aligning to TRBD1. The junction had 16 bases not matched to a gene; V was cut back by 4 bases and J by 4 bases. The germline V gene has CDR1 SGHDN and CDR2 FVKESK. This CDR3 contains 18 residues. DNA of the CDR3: TGTGCCAGCAGCCGTTTCTGGCAAGGGGGCGCCGGAGGAAACACCATATATTTT. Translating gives CASSRFWQGGAGGNTIYF.

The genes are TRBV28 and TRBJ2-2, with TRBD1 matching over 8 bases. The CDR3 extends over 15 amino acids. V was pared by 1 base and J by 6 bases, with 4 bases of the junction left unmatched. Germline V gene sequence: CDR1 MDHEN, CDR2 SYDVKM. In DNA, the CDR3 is TGTGCCAGCAGTTTATCTACAGGGGGTGCCGGGGAGCTGTTTTTT. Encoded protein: CASSLSTGGAGELFF.

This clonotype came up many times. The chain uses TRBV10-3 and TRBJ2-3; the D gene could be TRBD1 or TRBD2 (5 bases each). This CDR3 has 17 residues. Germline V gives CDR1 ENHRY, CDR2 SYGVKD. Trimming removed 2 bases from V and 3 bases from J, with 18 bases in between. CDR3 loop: CAISEIGTVARTDTQYF. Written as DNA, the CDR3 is TGTGCCATCAGTGAGATCGGGACGGTCGCGAGGACAGATACGCAGTATTTT.

CDR3 in amino acids: CSVEDPGTRPGKLFF. The CDR3 DNA reads as TGCAGCGTTGAAGATCCCGGGACACGACCGGGGAAGCTGTTTTTT. The chain combines TRBV29-1 with TRBJ2-2, with D maybe TRBD1 (6 bases). Per the germline V gene, CDR1 is SQVTM and CDR2 is ANQGSEA. V was shortened by 0 bases and J by 12 bases, with 20 bases between the two germline ends. This CDR3 has 15 amino acids.

CDR3 DNA: TGTGCCATTGAAGCCCGGGACAGATACAATGAGCAGTTCTTC. Amino acid sequence: CAIEARDRYNEQFF. This chain uses TRBV2 with TRBJ2-1; 7 bases line up with TRBD1. Germline V gene sequence: CDR1 SNHLY, CDR2 FYNNEI. This CDR3 spans 14 amino acids. The ends lost 10 bases at V and 4 bases at J; junction bases unmatched: 10.

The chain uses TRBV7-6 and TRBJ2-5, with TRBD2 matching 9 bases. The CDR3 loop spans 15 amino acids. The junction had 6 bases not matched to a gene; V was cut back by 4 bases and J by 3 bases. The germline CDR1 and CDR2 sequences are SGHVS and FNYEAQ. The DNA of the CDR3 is TGTGCCAGCAGCTCGGGGACTAGCCTCAAAGAGACCCAGTACTTC. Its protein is CASSSGTSLKETQYF.

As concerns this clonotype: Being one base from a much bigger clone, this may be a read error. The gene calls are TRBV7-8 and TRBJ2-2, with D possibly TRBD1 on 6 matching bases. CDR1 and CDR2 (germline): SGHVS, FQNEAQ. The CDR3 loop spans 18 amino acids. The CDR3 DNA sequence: TGTGCCAACAGCTTAGCGCGAAGTCAGGGGCGGGTCACCGGGGAGCTGTTTTTT. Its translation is CANSLARSQGRVTGELFF.

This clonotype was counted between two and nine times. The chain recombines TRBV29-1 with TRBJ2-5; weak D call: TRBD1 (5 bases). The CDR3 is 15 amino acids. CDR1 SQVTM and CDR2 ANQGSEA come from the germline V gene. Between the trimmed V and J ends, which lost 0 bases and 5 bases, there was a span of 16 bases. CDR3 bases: TGCAGCGTTGAAGATCTTTCCCAGGGTCAGGAGACCCAGTACTTC. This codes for CSVEDLSQGQETQYF.

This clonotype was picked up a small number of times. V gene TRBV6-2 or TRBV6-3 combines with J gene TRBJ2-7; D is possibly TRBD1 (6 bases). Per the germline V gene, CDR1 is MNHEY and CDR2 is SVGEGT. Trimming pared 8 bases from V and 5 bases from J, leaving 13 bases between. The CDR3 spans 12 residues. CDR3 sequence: CASGMGANEQYV. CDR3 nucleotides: TGTGCCAGCGGCATGGGGGCAAACGAGCAGTACGTC.